Presented here are 15 T cell receptor beta chains from one specimen sequenced in a study of blood T cell repertoires in COVID-19. Sequenced by immunoSEQ multiplex PCR; TCRdb stores in-frame clones only, minus some. This table has 200,000 to 300,000 clones, approximately 83% appearing once. Material for sequencing was PBMCs or T cells enriched from blood (not recorded which). These TCRs come from a woman between 35 and 50 years old who had been exposed to COVID-19.

The V gene is TRBV7-3, the J gene TRBJ2-1; a possible D gene is TRBD1 (5 bases). Germline CDR1 reads SGHTA; CDR2 reads FQGTGA. The CDR3 loop spans 13 amino acids. V lost 1 base and J 8 bases, leaving 9 bases between the germline ends. As DNA, the CDR3 is TGTGCCAGCAGCTTAAGTTCAGGGTATGAGCAGTTCTTC. Translation gives CASSLSSGYEQFF.

In DNA, the CDR3 is TGTGCCAGCAGTTTGGGGCCGGCGACTGAAGCTTTCTTT. Amino acids: CASSLGPATEAFF. This rearrangement joins TRBV27 to TRBJ1-1; D may be TRBD1 (5 bases). Trimming removed 3 bases from V and 5 bases from J, with 10 bases in between. The germline V gene encodes CDR1 MNHEY and CDR2 SMNVEV (reference sequence). The CDR3 has 13 amino acids.

This sequence joins TRBV5-1 and TRBJ1-5; TRBD1 agrees at 7 bases. The CDR3 length is 15 residues. With V trimmed by 2 bases and J by 3 bases, 5 bases remained unmatched. CDR1 SGHRS and CDR2 YFSETQ come from the germline V gene. The CDR3 coding sequence is TGCGCCAGCAGCTTAACCGGGACAGACAATCAGCCCCAGCATTTT. This gives the protein CASSLTGTDNQPQHF. Full variable domain (rest looked up from reference TRBV5-1 and TRBJ1-5): KAGVTQTPRYLIKTRGQQVTLSCSPISGHRSVSWYQQTPGQGLQFLFEYFSETQRNKGNFPGRFSGRQFSNSRSEMNVSTLELGDSALYLCASSLTGTDNQPQHFGDGTRLSIL.

The chain couples TRBV6-1 to TRBJ1-5; D is ambiguous. The germline CDR1 and CDR2 sequences are MNHNS and SASEGT. This CDR3 has 13 residues. Trimming took off 3 bases at V and 5 bases at J, with 8 bases between the two ends. CDR3 region: CASSEDSDQPQHF. The CDR3 region has the DNA TGTGCCAGCAGTGAGGACTCGGATCAGCCCCAGCATTTT.

This chain connects TRBV7-2 to TRBJ1-1; D unresolved. The CDR3 consists of 14 residues. CDR1 and CDR2 from the germline V gene are SGHTA and FQGNSA. Trimming pared 1 base from V and 0 bases from J, leaving 6 bases between. For the CDR3, the DNA is TGTGCCAGCAGCTTAGAACAGTTGAACACTGAAGCTTTCTTT. Its translation is CASSLEQLNTEAFF.

The chain recombines TRBV4-3 with TRBJ1-1, with D tentatively TRBD1 (5 bases). V lost 0 bases, J lost 5 bases, and 13 bases lay in between. Germline V lookup: CDR1 LGHNA, CDR2 YSLEER. The CDR3 is 15 amino acids. The CDR3 nucleotides read TGCGCCAGCAGCCAAGATACCTCCGGGGGGACTGAAGCTTTCTTT. This translates into CASSQDTSGGTEAFF.

About this clone itself: Compared with germline, one end of the junction differs, possibly owing to a read error. V usage is TRBV7-7 and J usage is TRBJ2-3; 16 bases line up with TRBD2. CDR1 SSHAT and CDR2 FNYEAQ come from the germline V gene (reference sequence). The CDR3 length is 17 residues. The CDR3 region has the DNA TGTGCTAGCAGCCCGGGACTAGCGGGGGGGCCGGGAGATACGCAGTATTTT. The encoded protein is CASSPGLAGGPGDTQYF.

The chain links TRBV7-3 to TRBJ2-1, with D hard to call. Trimming removed 2 bases at V and 0 bases at J, with 8 bases between. The germline CDR1 and CDR2 sequences are SGHTA and FQGTGA. This CDR3 region has 15 residues. CDR3 in amino acids: CASSLAPSSYNEQFF. CDR3 nucleotides: TGTGCCAGCAGCTTAGCGCCTAGCTCCTACAATGAGCAGTTCTTC.

The gene calls are TRBV21-1 and TRBJ1-5. TRBV21-1 is given as a pseudogene. CDR3 length equals 16 residues. The CDR3 spells CASSKGGGMGNQPQHF. The CDR3 DNA reads TGTGCCAGCAGCAAAGGGGGGGGAATGGGCAATCAGCCCCAGCATTTT.

V gene TRBV29-1 combines with J gene TRBJ2-1, with no clear D. Germline V gene data show CDR1 as SQVTM and CDR2 as ANQGSEA. The V and J ends lost 6 bases and 11 bases respectively, with 11 bases between them. This CDR3 is built from 10 residues. The chain's CDR3 is CSVADRKQFF. CDR3 in DNA: TGCAGCGTCGCGGATCGGAAGCAGTTCTTC.

There are a few counts of this clone. The chain links TRBV9 to TRBJ2-5; D is perhaps TRBD1 (6 bases). The CDR3 covers 15 residues. Deletions cut 4 bases from V and 0 bases from J, with 13 bases between. CDR1 is SGDLS and CDR2 is YYNGEE in the germline V gene. The CDR3 region is CASSKDRQYQETQYF. CDR3 in DNA: TGTGCCAGCAGCAAAGACAGGCAGTACCAAGAGACCCAGTACTTC.

The sample holds a few counts of this clone. The V gene is TRBV7-2, the J gene TRBJ1-6, with a tentative D call TRBD1 (5 bases). CDR3 length: 16 residues. CDR1 SGHTA and CDR2 FQGNSA come from the germline V gene. V shed 0 bases and J shed 5 bases, with 11 bases lying between them. CDR3: CASSLAPGGNNSPLHF. The CDR3 DNA reads as TGTGCCAGCAGCTTAGCCCCCGGGGGGAATAATTCACCCCTCCACTTT. The full variable domain, in which reference TRBV7-2 and TRBJ1-6 provide the parts outside the CDR3, is GAGVSQSPSNKVTEKGKDVELRCDPISGHTALYWYRQSLGQGLEFLIYFQGNSAPDKSGLPSDRFSAERTGGSVSTLTIQRTQQEDSAVYLCASSLAPGGNNSPLHFGNGTRLTVT.

This chain connects TRBV3-1 (or the pseudogene TRBV3-2) to TRBJ2-2, with no clear D. Germline loops: CDR1 LGHDT, CDR2 YNNKEL (reference sequence). The CDR3 covers 15 residues. V lost 1 base to trimming and J lost 5 bases, with 11 bases between them. The DNA of the CDR3 is TGTGCCAGCAGCCAAGCCCGTACTTTGACCGGGGAGCTGTTTTTT. Translated: CASSQARTLTGELFF.

The rearrangement joins TRBV19 to TRBJ1-2; no definite D call. Trimming left V 5 bases short and J 5 bases short, with 18 bases between. In germline, CDR1 is LNHDA, CDR2 SQIVND (reference sequence). The CDR3 spans 15 residues. CDR3 region: CASSREGGIGYGYTF. In DNA form, the CDR3 reads TGTGCCAGTAGTCGGGAGGGCGGGATAGGGTATGGCTACACCTTC.

The chain employs TRBV25-1 and TRBJ1-2; TRBD1 matches at 8 bases. The CDR3 consists of 13 residues. V lost 5 bases and J lost 5; bases outside the gene matches: 4. Germline V gene data show CDR1 as MGHDK and CDR2 as SYGVNS. CDR3: CASSPGGGYGYTF. For the CDR3, the DNA is TGTGCCAGCAGTCCAGGGGGCGGGTATGGCTACACCTTC.